Below are 13 T cell receptor beta chains sequenced from a single sample in a study of blood T cell repertoires in COVID-19. Profiled with immunoSEQ multiplex PCR; TCRdb holds only in-frame clones, not every one. In the table there are about 270,000 clones, approximately 89% of which are singletons. The sequenced sample was PBMCs or T cells enriched from blood (not recorded which). Receptors were obtained from a woman in her late teens or twenties who had recovered from COVID-19.

The genes are TRBV27 and TRBJ1-5; no firm D call. Germline CDR1 and CDR2: MNHEY and SMNVEV (reference sequence). V lost 5 bases and J 2 bases, leaving 13 bases between the germline ends. The CDR3 spans 15 residues. CDR3 loop: CASSPDLGGNQPQHF. The CDR3 region has the DNA TGTGCCAGCAGTCCAGACTTGGGTGGCAATCAGCCCCAGCATTTT.

The chain uses TRBV28 and TRBJ2-3, with D perhaps matching TRBD2 (6 bases). Trimming cost V 4 bases and J 1 base, with 15 bases left between them. The CDR3 runs to 16 residues. CDR1 is MDHEN and CDR2 is SYDVKM in the germline V gene. In nucleotides, the CDR3 is TGTGCCAGCAGTTCTTACGGGGGAGTGCGCACAGATACGCAGTATTTT. Translated: CASSSYGGVRTDTQYF.

The CDR3 loop is CASSWDMETQYF. CDR3 DNA: TGTGCCAGCAGCTGGGACATGGAGACCCAGTACTTC. The V gene is TRBV7-2, the J gene TRBJ2-5; maybe TRBD1 (6 bases). Germline V gene sequence: CDR1 SGHTA, CDR2 FQGNSA. The CDR3 has 12 amino acids. V was trimmed by 4 bases and J by 5 bases, leaving 8 bases between them.

V is TRBV5-4 and J is TRBJ2-7, with TRBD1 matching 9 bases. This CDR3 contains 14 residues. The V and J ends lost 3 bases and 3 bases, in that order; junction bases with no gene match: 4. Per the germline V gene, CDR1 is SGHNT and CDR2 is YYREEE (reference sequence). In nucleotides, the CDR3 is TGTGCCAGCAGCTGGGGGGGACAGGGCTACGAGCAGTACTTC. Amino acid sequence: CASSWGGQGYEQYF.

This chain connects TRBV29-1 to TRBJ1-2; 8 bases are shared with TRBD1. The CDR3 has 14 amino acids. V lost 3 bases, J lost 8 bases, and 11 bases stayed unmatched. The V gene's germline CDR1 is SQVTM and CDR2 ANQGSEA. The CDR3 loop is CSVDLGQVMGGYTF. CDR3 DNA sequence: TGCAGCGTTGACCTGGGACAGGTGATGGGAGGCTACACCTTC.

V usage is TRBV5-8 and J usage is TRBJ2-3; D uncertain. Germline V CDR1 and CDR2: SGHTS, YDEGEE. The CDR3 is 15 amino acids. Trimming took 2 bases from V and 2 from J, leaving 12 bases between them. The DNA of the CDR3 is TGTGCCAGCAGCTTTTTCAGGATATCCACAGATACGCAGTATTTT. It codes for CASSFFRISTDTQYF.

V is TRBV28 and J is TRBJ2-7; a weak D match, TRBD1 (7 bases). V was clipped by 3 bases and J by 0 bases, with 12 bases between them. CDR3 length: 15 residues. Germline CDR1 MDHEN, CDR2 SYDVKM. In DNA form, the CDR3 reads TGTGCCAGCAGTTTTGCAGGGGGGTTCTCCTACGAGCAGTACTTC. This translates into CASSFAGGFSYEQYF.

The rearrangement uses TRBV28 and TRBJ2-7; D possibly corresponds to TRBD2 (6 bases). This CDR3 contains 13 residues. Germline V gene sequence: CDR1 MDHEN, CDR2 SYDVKM. V lost 6 bases to trimming and J lost 2 bases, with 11 bases between them. The CDR3 is CASRGGVPYEQYF. The CDR3 bases are TGTGCCAGCAGGGGGGGTGTCCCCTACGAGCAGTACTTC.

The rearrangement joins TRBV11-2 to TRBJ1-2; D is undetermined. V was trimmed by 5 bases and J by 2 bases, leaving 21 bases between them. The germline CDR1 and CDR2 sequences are SGHAT and FQNNGV. The CDR3 length is 17 residues. CDR3 sequence: CASSLKVYVSENYGYTF. CDR3 nucleotide sequence: TGTGCCAGCAGCCTTAAAGTCTACGTGTCCGAGAACTATGGCTACACCTTC.

This chain joins TRBV27 and TRBJ2-1; no reliable D call. Germline CDR1 is MNHEY and CDR2 is SMNVEV (reference sequence). The CDR3 sequence is 14 residues long. The ends were cut back, 3 bases at V and 2 bases at J, with 8 bases in the middle. The CDR3: CASSFGTAYNEQFF. The CDR3 DNA reads TGTGCCAGCAGTTTTGGTACAGCCTACAATGAGCAGTTCTTC.

This clone has a handful of counts. This sequence joins TRBV2 and TRBJ2-5; 10 bases line up with TRBD1. The CDR3 is 14 residues long. V gave up 6 bases and J gave up 1 base; unmatched junction bases: 2. Germline-derived CDR1 and CDR2 are SNHLY and FYNNEI. Here the CDR3 reads CASRGDRGQETQYF. The CDR3 nucleotides read TGTGCCAGCAGGGGGGACAGGGGCCAAGAGACCCAGTACTTC.

V usage is TRBV5-1 and J usage is TRBJ2-7, with 15 bases fitting TRBD2. Trimming cost V 4 bases and J 5 bases; bases outside gene matches: 7. The CDR3 has 16 amino acids. The germline V gene encodes CDR1 SGHRS and CDR2 YFSETQ. The CDR3 spells CASSPGTSGRSDEQYF. For the CDR3, the DNA is TGCGCCAGCAGCCCGGGGACTAGCGGGAGGTCAGACGAGCAGTACTTC. The whole variable domain, remainder taken from reference TRBV5-1 and TRBJ2-7, is KAGVTQTPRYLIKTRGQQVTLSCSPISGHRSVSWYQQTPGQGLQFLFEYFSETQRNKGNFPGRFSGRQFSNSRSEMNVSTLELGDSALYLCASSPGTSGRSDEQYFGPGTRLTVT.

This chain joins TRBV18 and TRBJ1-6, with TRBD1 matching over 9 bases. The germline CDR1 and CDR2 sequences are KGHSH and LQKENI. Losses at the gene ends were 4 bases for V and 5 bases for J; bases not matched to a gene: 6. CDR3 length: 16 residues. As DNA, the CDR3 is TGTGCCAGCTCACAGGACAGGGGAGGCCATAATTCACCCCTCCACTTT. It is translated as CASSQDRGGHNSPLHF.